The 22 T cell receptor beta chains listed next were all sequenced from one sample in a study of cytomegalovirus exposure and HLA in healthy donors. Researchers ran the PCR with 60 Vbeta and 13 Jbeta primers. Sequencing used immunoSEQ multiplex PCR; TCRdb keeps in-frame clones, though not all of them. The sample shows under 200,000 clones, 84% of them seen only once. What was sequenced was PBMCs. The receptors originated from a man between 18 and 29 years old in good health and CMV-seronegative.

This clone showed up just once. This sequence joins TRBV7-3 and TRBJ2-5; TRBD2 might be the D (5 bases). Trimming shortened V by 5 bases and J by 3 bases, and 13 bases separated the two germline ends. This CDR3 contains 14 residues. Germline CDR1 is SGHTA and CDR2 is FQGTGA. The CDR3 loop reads CASSPNPGEETQYF. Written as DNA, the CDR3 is TGTGCCAGCAGCCCAAATCCCGGGGAAGAGACCCAGTACTTC.

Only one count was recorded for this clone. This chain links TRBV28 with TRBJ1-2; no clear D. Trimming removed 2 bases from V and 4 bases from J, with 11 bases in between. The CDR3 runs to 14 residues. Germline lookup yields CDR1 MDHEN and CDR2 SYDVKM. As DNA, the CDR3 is TGTGCCAGCAGTTTAAGGGAGTGGGGCTATGGCTACACCTTC. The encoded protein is CASSLREWGYGYTF.

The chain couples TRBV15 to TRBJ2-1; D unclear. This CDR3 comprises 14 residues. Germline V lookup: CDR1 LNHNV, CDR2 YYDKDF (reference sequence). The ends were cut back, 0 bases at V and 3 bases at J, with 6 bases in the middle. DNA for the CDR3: TGTGCCACCAGCAGAGATCGAGGCTACAATGAGCAGTTCTTC. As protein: CATSRDRGYNEQFF. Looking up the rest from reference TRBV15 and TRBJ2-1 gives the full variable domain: DAMVIQNPRYQVTQFGKPVTLSCSQTLNHNVMYWYQQKSSQAPKLLFHYYDKDFNNEADTPDNFQSRRPNTSFCFLDIRSPGLGDTAMYLCATSRDRGYNEQFFGPGTRLTVL.

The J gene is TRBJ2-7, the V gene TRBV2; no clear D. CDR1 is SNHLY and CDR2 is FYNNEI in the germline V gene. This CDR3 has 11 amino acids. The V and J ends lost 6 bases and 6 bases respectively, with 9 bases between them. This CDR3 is CASSEDVEQYF. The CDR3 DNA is TGTGCCAGCAGCGAGGATGTCGAGCAGTACTTC.

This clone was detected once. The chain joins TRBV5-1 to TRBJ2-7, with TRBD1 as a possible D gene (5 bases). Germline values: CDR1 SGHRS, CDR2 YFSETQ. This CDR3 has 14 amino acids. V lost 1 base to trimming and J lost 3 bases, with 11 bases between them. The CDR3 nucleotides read TGCGCCAGCAGCTTGAGGGGTTCTGGCTACGAGCAGTACTTC. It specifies CASSLRGSGYEQYF.

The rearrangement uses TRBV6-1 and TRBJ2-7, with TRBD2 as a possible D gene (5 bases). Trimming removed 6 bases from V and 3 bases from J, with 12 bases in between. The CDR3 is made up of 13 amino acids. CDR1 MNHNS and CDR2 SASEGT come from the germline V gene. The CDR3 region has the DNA TGTGCCAGCAGGGGCGACGGGATCTACGAGCAGTACTTC. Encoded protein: CASRGDGIYEQYF.

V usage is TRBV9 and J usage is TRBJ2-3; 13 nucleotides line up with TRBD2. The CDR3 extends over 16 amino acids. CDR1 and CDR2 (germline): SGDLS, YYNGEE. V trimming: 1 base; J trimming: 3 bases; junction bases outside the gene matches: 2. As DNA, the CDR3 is TGTGCCAGCAGCGTATCGACTAGCGGGGGGACAGATACGCAGTATTTT. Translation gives CASSVSTSGGTDTQYF.

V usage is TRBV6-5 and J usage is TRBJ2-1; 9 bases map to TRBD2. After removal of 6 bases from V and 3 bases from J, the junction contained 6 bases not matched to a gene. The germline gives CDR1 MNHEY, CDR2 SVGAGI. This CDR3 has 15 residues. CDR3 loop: CASSLSGRHYNEQFF. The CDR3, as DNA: TGTGCCAGCAGCCTTAGCGGGAGACACTACAATGAGCAGTTCTTC.

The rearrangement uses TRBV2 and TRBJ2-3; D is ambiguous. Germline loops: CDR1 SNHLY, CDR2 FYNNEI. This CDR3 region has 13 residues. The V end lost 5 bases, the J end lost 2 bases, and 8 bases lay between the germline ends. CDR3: CASSPRNTDTQYF. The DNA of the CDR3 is TGTGCCAGCAGTCCCCGTAACACAGATACGCAGTATTTT.

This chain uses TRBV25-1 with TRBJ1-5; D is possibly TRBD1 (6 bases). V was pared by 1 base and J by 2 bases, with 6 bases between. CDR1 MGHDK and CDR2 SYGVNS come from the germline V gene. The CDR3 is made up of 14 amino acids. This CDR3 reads CASSESGGNQPQHF. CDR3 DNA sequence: TGTGCCAGCAGTGAATCAGGGGGCAATCAGCCCCAGCATTTT.

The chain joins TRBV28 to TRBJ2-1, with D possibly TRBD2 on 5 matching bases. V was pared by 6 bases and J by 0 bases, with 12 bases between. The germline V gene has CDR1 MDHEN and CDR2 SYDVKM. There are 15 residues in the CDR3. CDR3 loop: CASSPDSDSYNEQFF. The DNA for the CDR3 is TGTGCCAGCAGCCCGGATAGCGACTCCTACAATGAGCAGTTCTTC.

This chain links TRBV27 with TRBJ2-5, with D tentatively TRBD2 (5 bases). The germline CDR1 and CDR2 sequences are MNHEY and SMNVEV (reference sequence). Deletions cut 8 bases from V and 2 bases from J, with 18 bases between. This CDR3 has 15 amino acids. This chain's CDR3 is CASRGYGSVQETQYF. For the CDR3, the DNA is TGTGCCAGCCGAGGGTACGGGTCAGTACAAGAGACCCAGTACTTC.

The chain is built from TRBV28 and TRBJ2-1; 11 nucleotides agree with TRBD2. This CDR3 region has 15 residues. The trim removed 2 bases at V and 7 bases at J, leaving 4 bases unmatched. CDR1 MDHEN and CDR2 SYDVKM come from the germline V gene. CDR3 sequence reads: CASSLTSGSFNEQFF. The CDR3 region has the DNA TGTGCCAGCAGTTTAACTAGCGGGAGTTTTAATGAGCAGTTCTTC.

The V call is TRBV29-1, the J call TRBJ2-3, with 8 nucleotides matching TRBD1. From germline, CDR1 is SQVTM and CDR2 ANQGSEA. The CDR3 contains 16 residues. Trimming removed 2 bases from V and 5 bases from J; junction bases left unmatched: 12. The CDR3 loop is CSVEIRGDRGGDTQYF. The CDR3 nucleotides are TGCAGCGTTGAAATTCGTGGAGACAGGGGTGGAGATACGCAGTATTTT.

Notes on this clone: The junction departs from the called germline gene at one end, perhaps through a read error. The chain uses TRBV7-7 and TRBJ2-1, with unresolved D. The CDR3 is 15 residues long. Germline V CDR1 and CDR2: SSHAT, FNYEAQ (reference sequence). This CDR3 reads CASSFRLDSYNEQFF. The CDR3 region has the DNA TGTGCTAGCAGCTTCCGCTTAGACTCCTACAATGAGCAGTTCTTC. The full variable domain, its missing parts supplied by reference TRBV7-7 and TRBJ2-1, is GAGVSQSPRYKVTKRGQDVTLRCDPISSHATLYWYQQALGQGPEFLTYFNYEAQPDKSGLPSDRFSAERPEGSISTLTIQRTEQRDSAMYRCASSFRLDSYNEQFFGPGTRLTVL.

In DNA form, the CDR3 reads TGTGCCAGCAGCCCAGGTACTTATGCCAAAAACATTCAGTACTTC. Amino acids: CASSPGTYAKNIQYF. The chain links TRBV21-1 to TRBJ2-4; the table's D call, TRBD1, has no DNA check behind it. TRBV21-1 corresponds to a pseudogene. The CDR3 runs 15 residues.

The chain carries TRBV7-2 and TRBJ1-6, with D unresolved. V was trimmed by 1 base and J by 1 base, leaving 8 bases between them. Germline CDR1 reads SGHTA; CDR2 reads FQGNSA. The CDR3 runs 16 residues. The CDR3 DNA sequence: TGTGCCAGCAGCTTAGTTTCGGGTTCCTATAATTCACCCCTCCACTTT. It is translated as CASSLVSGSYNSPLHF.

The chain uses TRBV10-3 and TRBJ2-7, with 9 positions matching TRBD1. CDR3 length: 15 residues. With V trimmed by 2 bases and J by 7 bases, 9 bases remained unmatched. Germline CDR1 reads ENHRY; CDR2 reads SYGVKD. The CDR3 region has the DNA TGTGCCATCAGTGAGGGGCAACAGGGGGCCGGTGAGCAGTACTTC. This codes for CAISEGQQGAGEQYF.

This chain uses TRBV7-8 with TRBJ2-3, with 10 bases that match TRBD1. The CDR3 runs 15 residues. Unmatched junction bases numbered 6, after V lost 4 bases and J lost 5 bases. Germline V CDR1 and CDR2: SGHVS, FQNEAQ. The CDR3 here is CASSSLGQGKDTQYF. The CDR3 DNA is TGTGCCAGCAGCTCCCTGGGACAGGGGAAAGATACGCAGTATTTT.

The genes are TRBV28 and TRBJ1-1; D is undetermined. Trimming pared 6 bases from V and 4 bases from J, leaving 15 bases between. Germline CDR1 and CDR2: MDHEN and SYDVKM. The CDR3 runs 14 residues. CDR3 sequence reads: CASRPFTEPTEAFF. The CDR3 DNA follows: TGTGCCAGCAGACCCTTTACAGAGCCCACTGAAGCTTTCTTT.

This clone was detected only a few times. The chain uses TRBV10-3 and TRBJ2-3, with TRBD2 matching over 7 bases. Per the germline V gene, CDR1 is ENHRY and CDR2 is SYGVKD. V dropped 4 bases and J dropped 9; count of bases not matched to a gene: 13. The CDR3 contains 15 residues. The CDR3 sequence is CAISARAGQGGTQYF. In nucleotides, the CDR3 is TGTGCCATCAGTGCGCGAGCAGGGCAGGGAGGGACGCAGTATTTT.

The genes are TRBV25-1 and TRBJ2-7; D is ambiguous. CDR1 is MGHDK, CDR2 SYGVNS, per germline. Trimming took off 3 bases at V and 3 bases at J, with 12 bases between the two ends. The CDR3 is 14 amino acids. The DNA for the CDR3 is TGTGCCAGCAGTGATGGTACCGGTGGCTACGAGCAGTACTTC. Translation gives CASSDGTGGYEQYF.